Listed here are 10 T cell receptor beta chains from one sample, sequenced in a study of sequential checkpoint blockade in melanoma. The treatment here: randomized to nivolumab then ipilimumab (arm A) or the reverse (arm B). Sequenced by immunoSEQ multiplex PCR; TCRdb stores in-frame clones only, minus some. This table holds fewer than 20,000 clones, roughly 28% found once. Sample: tumor tissue (inferred from file names), taken from a patient given nivolumab and ipilimumab in sequence. Receptors originate from a human donor with melanoma.

The V call is TRBV11-3, the J call TRBJ2-3, with D possibly called TRBD1 or TRBD2 (6 bases each). This CDR3 has 16 amino acids. Germline assignment: CDR1 SGHNT and CDR2 YENEEA. Trimming left V 5 bases short and J 2 bases short, with 17 bases between. CDR3 in DNA: TGTGCCAGCAGCATCGGGGGCACATTACACACAGATACGCAGTATTTT. Amino acid sequence: CASSIGGTLHTDTQYF. The variable domain in full, with the rest retrieved from reference TRBV11-3 and TRBJ2-3, is EAGVVQSPRYKIIEKKQPVAFWCNPISGHNTLYWYLQNLGQGPELLIRYENEEAVDDSQLPKDRFSAERLKGVDSTLKIQPAELGDSAVYLCASSIGGTLHTDTQYFGPGTRLTVL.

This clone was seen a handful of times. The chain employs TRBV6-8 and TRBJ2-5; 9 bases map to TRBD2. The V gene end was trimmed by 5 bases and the J gene end by 4 bases; junction bases not matched to a gene: 14. The CDR3 sequence is 17 residues long. Germline CDR1 is MNHGY and CDR2 is SAAAGT. This CDR3 reads CASSLSSGARIGETQYF. As DNA, the CDR3 is TGTGCCAGCAGTCTTTCTAGCGGGGCTCGGATTGGAGAGACCCAGTACTTC.

The V gene is TRBV23-1, the J gene TRBJ2-1; D gene unclear. TRBV23-1 is flagged as an ORF with uncertain function. The V end was cut by 6 bases, the J end by 5 bases, with 11 bases between. The CDR3 consists of 13 residues. CDR3 sequence (DNA): TGCGCCAGCAGCTTATATTCGGACAATGAGCAGTTCTTC. This encodes CASSLYSDNEQFF.

The chain joins TRBV5-1 to TRBJ1-4; tentative D call: TRBD1 (6 bases). Germline-derived CDR1 and CDR2 are SGHRS and YFSETQ. This CDR3 is built from 15 residues. The V end was cut by 4 bases, the J end by 7 bases, with 17 bases between. This chain's CDR3 is CASSPTGGGVEKLFF. CDR3 nucleotide sequence: TGCGCCAGCAGCCCCACTGGGGGCGGGGTTGAAAAACTGTTTTTT.

J is TRBJ2-5 and V is TRBV19; tentatively, D is TRBD1 or TRBD2 (5 bases each). Trimming took off 5 bases at V and 5 bases at J, with 18 bases between the two ends. Looked up from germline, CDR1 is LNHDA and CDR2 is SQIVND (reference sequence). The CDR3 spans 15 residues. This chain's CDR3 is CASSYGDGPGETQYF. CDR3 bases: TGTGCCAGTAGTTATGGGGACGGGCCCGGGGAGACCCAGTACTTC.

V gene TRBV7-6 combines with J gene TRBJ2-4; TRBD2 aligns across 7 bases. Per the germline V gene, CDR1 is SGHVS and CDR2 is FNYEAQ. This CDR3 contains 15 residues. V shed 1 base, J shed 0 bases, and the junction held 0 bases outside the gene matches. In nucleotides, the CDR3 is TGTGCCAGCAGCTTAGTAGCGGGAGCCAAAAACATTCAGTACTTC. Protein sequence: CASSLVAGAKNIQYF.

The V call is TRBV29-1, the J call TRBJ2-1; D is possibly TRBD2 (6 bases). V lost 6 bases and J 5 bases, leaving 14 bases between the germline ends. The CDR3 is 13 residues long. Germline CDR1 SQVTM, CDR2 ANQGSEA. CDR3 nucleotide sequence: TGCAGCGTCAGGGCGGGACTCAACAATGAGCAGTTCTTC. It yields the protein CSVRAGLNNEQFF.

This clone has only a few counts. V usage is TRBV9 and J usage is TRBJ2-1; D is possibly TRBD1 (5 bases). CDR1 and CDR2 from the germline V gene are SGDLS and YYNGEE. CDR3 length equals 13 residues. Trimming removed 4 bases from V and 8 bases from J, with 13 bases in between. CDR3: CASSPQGYDEQFF. The DNA of the CDR3 is TGTGCCAGCAGCCCTCAGGGTTACGATGAGCAGTTCTTC.

This clone was seen at least ten times. This chain uses TRBV11-3 with TRBJ1-2; D gene uncertain. CDR3 length: 14 amino acids. Deletions cut 3 bases from V and 3 bases from J, with 11 bases between. The germline V gene encodes CDR1 SGHNT and CDR2 YENEEA. The CDR3 is CASSFSLRDYGYTF. The CDR3, as DNA: TGTGCCAGCAGCTTTTCCCTTCGGGACTATGGCTACACCTTC.

This clone was counted between two and nine times. The CDR3 loop reads CASSPGAIYNEQFF. CDR3 nucleotide sequence: TGTGCCAGCAGCCCCGGCGCAATCTACAATGAGCAGTTCTTC. The rearrangement links TRBV28 to TRBJ2-1, with D hard to call. V lost 6 bases to trimming and J lost 3 bases, with 12 bases between them. Germline lookup yields CDR1 MDHEN and CDR2 SYDVKM. The CDR3 extends over 14 amino acids.